The next 23 T cell receptor beta chains were all read from a single sample in a study of blood T cells in healthy people across ages. Combining a sample-barcoded 5' primer with a J-beta primer mix, a second PCR ran for about 6 to 11 cycles. From the 5' RACE reads, TCRdb called clonotypes with MiXCR, one entry per CDR3 protein. The sample has approximately 700,000 distinct CDR3 sequences; less than 40% are singletons. Sequenced: blood. These receptors came from a woman older than 75 in good health.

This clonotype came up many times. This may arise from a read error, as a much more abundant clone is one base away. The rearrangement uses TRBV5-1 and TRBJ2-1; possibly TRBD2 for D (6 bases). With 6 bases removed from V and 7 bases from J, the gap between germline ends came to 20 bases. This CDR3 spans 15 amino acids. Germline CDR1 is SGHRS and CDR2 is YFSETQ. CDR3 sequence: CASKVAASEWNEQFF. CDR3 sequence (DNA): TGCGCCAGCAAGGTGGCAGCTAGCGAGTGGAATGAGCAGTTCTTC.

This clonotype was counted once. CDR3 in amino acids: CASTPAGRTEAFF. The CDR3, as DNA: TGTGCCAGCACTCCGGCGGGGCGAACTGAAGCTTTCTTT. The rearrangement uses TRBV12-3 or TRBV12-4 and TRBJ1-1; D possibly corresponds to TRBD1 (5 bases). Trimming took 7 bases from V and 5 from J, leaving 14 bases between them. CDR3 length: 13 amino acids.

The chain employs TRBV6-5 and TRBJ1-3, with TRBD1 matching 8 bases. The CDR3 has 13 residues. Trimming cost V 5 bases and J 7 bases; bases outside gene matches: 4. Germline V CDR1 and CDR2: MNHEY, SVGAGI. The CDR3 region is CASSTTGGNTIYF. In DNA, the CDR3 is TGTGCCAGCAGTACAACAGGGGGGAACACCATATATTTT.

Turning to this clonotype: This could be a read error, since a much larger clone is one nucleotide away. This chain uses TRBV7-9 with TRBJ2-3; either TRBD1 or TRBD2 may fit D (5 bases each). The CDR3 covers 18 residues. The germline V gene encodes CDR1 SEHNR and CDR2 FQNEAQ (reference sequence). Trimming left V 2 bases short and J 0 bases short, with 18 bases between. In DNA form, the CDR3 reads TGTGCCAGCAGCTTAAGGGACGGACAAACCGCTAGCACAGATACGCAGTATTTT. This sequence encodes CASSLRDGQTASTDTQYF.

The chain is built from TRBV5-1 and TRBJ2-7, with D maybe TRBD2 (6 bases). Trimming left V 3 bases short and J 2 bases short, with 12 bases between. Looked up from germline, CDR1 is SGHRS and CDR2 is YFSETQ. The CDR3 loop spans 14 amino acids. The CDR3 protein is CASSWRGSPYEQYF. CDR3 in DNA: TGCGCCAGCAGCTGGCGGGGTAGCCCCTACGAGCAGTACTTC.

The chain joins TRBV4-2 to TRBJ2-4, with D perhaps being TRBD1 or TRBD2 (7 bases each). This CDR3 is 15 amino acids long. Germline V CDR1 and CDR2: LGHNA, YNFKEQ. V lost 1 base, J lost 13 bases, and 20 bases lay in between. This CDR3 reads CASSQGGTEGREQYF. In nucleotides, the CDR3 is TGTGCCAGCAGCCAAGGTGGGACAGAGGGGAGGGAGCAGTACTTC.

This clonotype was recorded many times. This chain connects TRBV27 to TRBJ2-1, with 7 bases identical to TRBD2. Trimming cost V 3 bases and J 10 bases; bases outside gene matches: 6. Germline V gives CDR1 MNHEY, CDR2 SMNVEV (reference sequence). The CDR3 has 13 residues. CDR3 loop: CASSLWEGREQFF. The CDR3 coding sequence is TGTGCCAGCAGTTTGTGGGAGGGCCGCGAGCAGTTCTTC.

This clonotype has more than one count but fewer than ten. Given a much more abundant clone one base away, this may be a read error. This sequence joins TRBV20-1 and TRBJ2-1, with TRBD2 identical over 9 bases. The assigned J gene may be wrong: the sequence end matches TRBJ2-7 better. CDR1 is DFQATT and CDR2 is SNEGSKA in the germline V gene (reference sequence). The CDR3 has 16 amino acids. Here the CDR3 reads CSASLLAGTSYNEQYF. CDR3 coding DNA: TGCAGTGCTAGTTTACTAGCGGGCACCTCCTACAATGAGCAGTACTTC.

The chain is built from TRBV5-4 and TRBJ2-7, with 11 bases that match TRBD2. Germline-derived CDR1 and CDR2 are SGHNT and YYREEE (reference sequence). V dropped 3 bases and J dropped 3; count of bases not matched to a gene: 5. The CDR3 extends over 15 amino acids. DNA of the CDR3: TGTGCCAGCAGCTCCAGACTAGCGGGAAACTACGAGCAGTACTTC. Residues: CASSSRLAGNYEQYF. The full variable domain, in which reference TRBV5-4 and TRBJ2-7 provide the parts outside the CDR3, is ETGVTQSPTHLIKTRGQQVTLRCSSQSGHNTVSWYQQALGQGPQFIFQYYREEENGRGNFPPRFSGLQFPNYSSELNVNALELDDSALYLCASSSRLAGNYEQYFGPGTRLTVT.

This clonotype has more than one count but fewer than ten. Relative to the germline gene, one junction end is altered; a read error may explain this. The CDR3 sequence is CASSPVFKRERGANVRTF. The CDR3 nucleotides are TGTGCCAGCTCACCTGTTTTTAAAAGGGAGAGAGGGGCCAACGTCCGGACTTTC. The gene calls are TRBV18 and TRBJ2-6; the D gene could be TRBD1 or TRBD2 (5 bases each). The CDR3 is 18 residues long. Germline CDR1 is KGHSH and CDR2 is LQKENI.

Ten or more counts support this clonotype. The chain couples TRBV11-2 to TRBJ2-5; D uncertain. CDR1 is SGHAT, CDR2 FQNNGV, per germline. The CDR3 is 15 amino acids. The V end lost 1 base, the J end lost 5 bases, and 14 bases lay between the germline ends. The CDR3 region is CASSLARATGETQYF. The CDR3 bases are TGTGCCAGCAGCTTAGCAAGGGCTACTGGGGAGACCCAGTACTTC. Together with reference TRBV11-2 and TRBJ2-5, the CDR3 gives the full variable domain: EAGVAQSPRYKIIEKRQSVAFWCNPISGHATLYWYQQILGQGPKLLIQFQNNGVVDDSQLPKDRFSAERLKGVDSTLKIQPAKLEDSAVYLCASSLARATGETQYFGPGTRLLVL.

As concerns this clonotype: A much larger clone lies one base from this, so it may be a read error. V is TRBV20-1 and J is TRBJ2-7; the D call may be TRBD1 or TRBD2 (5 bases each). This CDR3 spans 13 amino acids. Trimming removed 5 bases from V and 0 bases from J, with 11 bases in between. The germline V gene has CDR1 DFQATT and CDR2 SNEGSKA (reference sequence). The CDR3 DNA sequence: TGCAGTGCTTGTTCCGGGACCTCCTACGAGCAGTACTTC. Amino acid sequence: CSACSGTSYEQYF.

The V and J genes are TRBV29-1 and TRBJ2-5, with a possible D match to TRBD2 (6 bases). The CDR3 is 11 residues long. Germline values: CDR1 SQVTM, CDR2 ANQGSEA. The V end lost 8 bases, the J end lost 5 bases, and 12 bases lay between the germline ends. The CDR3 nucleotides are TGCAGCTTCGGGGCGGGGGAGACCCAGTACTTC. Protein sequence: CSFGAGETQYF.

This clonotype was seen only a few times. This sequence may be a read error, since a much larger clone differs from it by one base. The gene calls are TRBV5-1 and TRBJ1-1; D is unresolved. Germline-derived CDR1 and CDR2 are SGHRS and YFSETQ. The germline V and J ends were trimmed by 2 bases and 0 bases, with 8 bases remaining between them. CDR3 length: 14 residues. CDR3 sequence reads: CASSFGLLNTEAFF. CDR3 coding DNA: TGCGCCAGCAGCTTCGGCCTGTTGAACACTGAAGCTTTCTTT.

The genes are TRBV21-1 and TRBJ1-5. TRBV21-1 corresponds to a pseudogene. This CDR3 is 16 amino acids long. The CDR3 nucleotides read TGTGCCAGCAGCAAAGCGAGGGCTGAGATTTGTCAGCCCCAGCATTTT. Its protein product is CASSKARAEICQPQHF.

For this clonotype: The DNA is omitted, as the CDR3 cannot be located on it reliably, and the CDR3 follows TCRdb's listing. This chain uses TRBV12-3 or TRBV12-4 with TRBJ2-3; the D call of TRBD2 is as the table states it, not checked on the DNA. The CDR3 region is 14 residues in length, termini included. CDR3 region: CASILGLSADAQYF.

The genes are TRBV28 and TRBJ2-7; maybe TRBD1 (6 bases). Trimming shortened V by 5 bases and J by 3 bases, and 14 bases separated the two germline ends. CDR1 is MDHEN and CDR2 is SYDVKM in the germline V gene. The CDR3 has 14 residues. The CDR3 protein is CASSLPDRVYEQYF. CDR3 DNA: TGTGCCAGCAGTCTTCCGGACAGAGTCTACGAGCAGTACTTC. Complete variable domain (other parts from reference TRBV28 and TRBJ2-7): DVKVTQSSRYLVKRTGEKVFLECVQDMDHENMFWYRQDPGLGLRLIYFSYDVKMKEKGDIPEGYSVSREKKERFSLILESASTNQTSMYLCASSLPDRVYEQYFGPGTRLTVT.

This clonotype has ten or more counts. The chain recombines TRBV7-2 with TRBJ2-3; 12 bases match TRBD2. V lost 6 bases to trimming and J lost 6 bases; unmatched junction nucleotides: 16. The germline V gene encodes CDR1 SGHTA and CDR2 FQGNSA. This CDR3 contains 18 residues. The CDR3 sequence is CASSQILLAGGSVDTQYF. CDR3 bases: TGTGCCAGCAGTCAGATTTTACTAGCGGGGGGTTCTGTGGATACGCAGTATTTT.

This chain uses TRBV10-3 with TRBJ2-1, with 9 nucleotides matching TRBD2. The assigned J gene may be wrong: the sequence end matches TRBJ2-7 better. The germline V gene encodes CDR1 ENHRY and CDR2 SYGVKD. The CDR3 has 13 residues. This chain's CDR3 is CASSGTPYNEQYF. In DNA form, the CDR3 reads TGTGCCTCTAGCGGGACGCCCTACAATGAGCAGTACTTC.

This clonotype was picked up many times. This rearrangement joins TRBV5-1 to TRBJ2-3; D is undetermined. Germline V lookup: CDR1 SGHRS, CDR2 YFSETQ. The CDR3 spans 15 residues. With 0 bases removed from V and 2 bases from J, the gap between germline ends came to 10 bases. CDR3: CASSLEGAVTDTQYF. The DNA for the CDR3 is TGCGCCAGCAGCTTGGAAGGCGCGGTCACAGATACGCAGTATTTT.

The genes are TRBV6-6 and TRBJ1-1, with 8 nucleotides matching TRBD1. Germline V gene sequence: CDR1 MNHNY, CDR2 SVGAGI (reference sequence). The CDR3 sequence is 14 residues long. The ends lost 6 bases at V and 11 bases at J; junction bases unmatched: 14. The CDR3: CASRAGQGLPMAFF. The CDR3 DNA reads as TGTGCCAGCAGGGCCGGACAGGGCCTTCCCATGGCTTTCTTT.

This clonotype was seen repeatedly, ten times or more. This CDR3 is CAWISGAGTEAFF. As DNA, the CDR3 is TGTGCCTGGATATCAGGGGCCGGCACTGAAGCTTTCTTT. The chain links TRBV30 to TRBJ1-1; D might be TRBD1 (6 bases). The CDR3 is made up of 13 amino acids. Germline assignment: CDR1 GTSNPN and CDR2 SVGIG (reference sequence). Between the trimmed V and J ends, which lost 4 bases and 4 bases, there was a span of 13 bases.

This clonotype was recorded at least ten times. This chain links TRBV12-3 or TRBV12-4 with TRBJ2-3; D remains unclear. Trimming took off 7 bases at V and 0 bases at J, with 11 bases between the two ends. This CDR3 spans 14 amino acids. CDR3 region: CASNPRGSTDTQYF. The CDR3 DNA follows: TGTGCCAGCAACCCAAGAGGTAGCACAGATACGCAGTATTTT.